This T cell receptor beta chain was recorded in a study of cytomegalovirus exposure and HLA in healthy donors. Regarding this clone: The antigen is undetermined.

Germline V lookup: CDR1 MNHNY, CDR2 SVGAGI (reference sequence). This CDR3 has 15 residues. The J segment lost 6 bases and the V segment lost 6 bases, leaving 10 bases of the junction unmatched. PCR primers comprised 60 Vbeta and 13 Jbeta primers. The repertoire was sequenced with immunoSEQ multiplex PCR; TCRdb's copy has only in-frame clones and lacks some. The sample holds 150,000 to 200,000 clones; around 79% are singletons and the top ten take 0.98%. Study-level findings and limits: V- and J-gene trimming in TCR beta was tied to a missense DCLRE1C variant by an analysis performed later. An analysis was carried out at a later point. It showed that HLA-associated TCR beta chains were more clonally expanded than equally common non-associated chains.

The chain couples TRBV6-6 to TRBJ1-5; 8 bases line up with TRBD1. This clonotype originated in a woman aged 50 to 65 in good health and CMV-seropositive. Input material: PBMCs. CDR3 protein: CASSLQGAEGQPQHF. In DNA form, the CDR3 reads TGTGCCAGCAGCCTCCAGGGGGCGGAGGGTCAGCCCCAGCATTTT.